The 24 T cell receptor beta chains presented below share a single source sample, sequenced in a study of T cells in tuberculosis. Sequencing used immunoSEQ multiplex PCR; TCRdb keeps in-frame clones, though not all of them. The repertoire has about 49,000 clones, over 90% of them found once; the top ten carry approximately 1.5%. As to time point: new active TB diagnosis, blood taken before or within 7 days of starting treatment. Material: PBMCs, obtained at tuberculosis diagnosis. The receptors originated from an adult with tuberculosis.

The chain employs TRBV28 and TRBJ1-1; 9 bases are shared with TRBD1. Per germline, CDR1 MDHEN and CDR2 SYDVKM. Germline trimming cut 5 bases from V and 11 bases from J; bases unmatched to any gene: 9. The CDR3 has 13 amino acids. The CDR3 sequence is CASSGDRALVAFF. CDR3 nucleotide sequence: TGTGCCAGCAGTGGGGACAGGGCGTTAGTTGCTTTCTTT. Using reference TRBV28 and TRBJ1-1 for the parts outside the CDR3, the full variable domain is DVKVTQSSRYLVKRTGEKVFLECVQDMDHENMFWYRQDPGLGLRLIYFSYDVKMKEKGDIPEGYSVSREKKERFSLILESASTNQTSMYLCASSGDRALVAFFGQGTRLTVV.

The chain recombines TRBV5-1 with TRBJ1-1; D is ambiguous. The CDR3 is 14 residues long. The germline V and J ends were trimmed by 4 bases and 4 bases, with 14 bases remaining between them. CDR1 and CDR2 (germline): SGHRS, YFSETQ. The DNA for the CDR3 is TGCGCCAGCAGCCTGGACTCCCCCGGCACTGAAGCTTTCTTT. Its protein product is CASSLDSPGTEAFF. Combining the CDR3 with reference TRBV5-1 and TRBJ1-1 gives the whole variable domain KAGVTQTPRYLIKTRGQQVTLSCSPISGHRSVSWYQQTPGQGLQFLFEYFSETQRNKGNFPGRFSGRQFSNSRSEMNVSTLELGDSALYLCASSLDSPGTEAFFGQGTRLTVV.

The rearrangement joins TRBV21-1 to TRBJ2-1; TRBD2 was called by the table and not checked on the DNA. TRBV21-1 is listed as a pseudogene. CDR3 length equals 17 residues. The CDR3 spells CASSKTPDGLVPNEQFF. The CDR3 nucleotides are TGTGCCAGCAGCAAAACCCCAGATGGACTAGTCCCTAATGAGCAGTTCTTC.

V gene TRBV10-3 combines with J gene TRBJ2-5; 10 positions agree with TRBD2. The CDR3 has 16 amino acids. Per germline, CDR1 ENHRY and CDR2 SYGVKD. After removal of 3 bases from V and 7 bases from J, the junction contained 11 bases not matched to a gene. The CDR3 DNA reads TGTGCCATCAGTGAATCCGGGCTAGCGGGAGTCGGGACCCAGTACTTC. This encodes CAISESGLAGVGTQYF.

V is TRBV19 and J is TRBJ2-1, with 11 positions matching TRBD1. Germline-derived CDR1 and CDR2 are LNHDA and SQIVND (reference sequence). V lost 5 bases, J lost 9 bases, and 3 bases stayed unmatched. This CDR3 contains 13 residues. The CDR3: CASSVDRGREQFF. CDR3 in DNA: TGTGCCAGTAGTGTGGACAGGGGGCGTGAGCAGTTCTTC.

The J gene is TRBJ2-1, the V gene TRBV9; TRBD2 matches at 10 bases. J was trimmed by 7 bases and V by 3 bases; bases with no gene match: 7. The CDR3 has 15 amino acids. In germline, CDR1 is SGDLS, CDR2 YYNGEE. As DNA, the CDR3 is TGTGCCAGCAGCGCCGCTAGCGGGAGTGGAAATGAGCAGTTCTTC. This sequence encodes CASSAASGSGNEQFF.

The V and J genes are TRBV6-6 and TRBJ2-5; TRBD1 might be the D (8 bases). Trimming removed 6 bases from V and 5 bases from J, with 16 bases in between. Looked up from germline, CDR1 is MNHNY and CDR2 is SVGAGI (reference sequence). The CDR3 consists of 14 residues. The CDR3 is CASSTGGGGETQYF. CDR3 bases: TGTGCCAGCAGCACAGGGGGGGGCGGGGAGACCCAGTACTTC.

The V call is TRBV19, the J call TRBJ2-7, with no clear D. V lost 3 bases to trimming and J lost 0 bases, with 12 bases between them. CDR3 length: 15 residues. Germline assignment: CDR1 LNHDA and CDR2 SQIVND (reference sequence). The CDR3 bases are TGTGCCAGTAGTATTAAGGCGGTAAGCTCCTACGAGCAGTACTTC. It translates to CASSIKAVSSYEQYF.

This sequence joins TRBV30 and TRBJ2-5; weak D call: TRBD2 (5 bases). Trimming removed 0 bases at V and 5 bases at J, with 10 bases between. The CDR3 is 13 residues long. In germline, CDR1 is GTSNPN, CDR2 SVGIG (reference sequence). The CDR3 region has the DNA TGTGCCTGGAGTGTCCGGGGAAGGGAGACCCAGTACTTC. This codes for CAWSVRGRETQYF. Drawing the rest from reference TRBV30 and TRBJ2-5, the complete variable domain is SQTIHQWPATLVQPVGSPLSLECTVEGTSNPNLYWYRQAAGRGLQLLFYSVGIGQISSEVPQNLSASRPQDRQFILSSKKLLLSDSGFYLCAWSVRGRETQYFGPGTRLLVL.

This rearrangement joins TRBV30 to TRBJ1-1; D remains ambiguous. The V end was cut by 0 bases, the J end by 1 base, with 9 bases between. There are 14 residues in the CDR3. Germline lookup yields CDR1 GTSNPN and CDR2 SVGIG (reference sequence). The CDR3 loop is CAWSVTYENTEAFF. CDR3 coding DNA: TGTGCCTGGAGTGTCACATACGAGAACACTGAAGCTTTCTTT.

The chain employs TRBV5-1 and TRBJ2-1; D ambiguous. The CDR3 is 16 residues long. V gave up 0 bases and J gave up 4 bases, with 14 bases separating them. Germline lookup yields CDR1 SGHRS and CDR2 YFSETQ. CDR3 protein: CASSLVEPLGYNEQFF. CDR3 sequence (DNA): TGCGCCAGCAGCTTGGTTGAGCCCCTCGGTTACAATGAGCAGTTCTTC.

The DNA for the CDR3 is TGTGCCAGCAGCGGTAGCGGGATCGATGAGCAGTTCTTC. It is translated as CASSGSGIDEQFF. The chain is built from TRBV9 and TRBJ2-1, with TRBD2 matching over 8 bases. This CDR3 has 13 residues. Germline-derived CDR1 and CDR2 are SGDLS and YYNGEE. Trimming took 3 bases from V and 8 from J; bases not matched to a gene: 4.

The chain uses TRBV7-9 and TRBJ2-2; 10 bases align to TRBD2. Germline V CDR1 and CDR2: SEHNR, FQNEAQ (reference sequence). The trim removed 5 bases at V and 5 bases at J, leaving 8 bases unmatched. The CDR3 runs to 16 residues. Here the CDR3 DNA reads TGTGCCAGCAGCGCCTACGGGACTAGCGTAACCGGGGAGCTGTTTTTT. Translation gives CASSAYGTSVTGELFF.

J is TRBJ2-3 and V is TRBV19, with a weak D call TRBD1 (5 bases). Germline assignment: CDR1 LNHDA and CDR2 SQIVND (reference sequence). CDR3 length: 19 amino acids. The V gene lost 5 bases and the J gene lost 2 bases, with 26 bases spanning the gap. The CDR3 spells CASSVVIGVGAPDTDTQYF. The CDR3 bases are TGTGCCAGTAGTGTTGTAATAGGGGTTGGGGCGCCCGACACAGATACGCAGTATTTT.

J is TRBJ1-1 and V is TRBV19; D gene ambiguous. Germline CDR1 LNHDA, CDR2 SQIVND (reference sequence). V lost 3 bases, J lost 2 bases, and 10 bases lay in between. This CDR3 is 14 amino acids long. The chain's CDR3 is CASSMQTANTEAFF. The CDR3 DNA sequence: TGTGCCAGTAGTATGCAAACAGCTAACACTGAAGCTTTCTTT.

This chain links TRBV5-1 with TRBJ1-1; 8 bases map to TRBD1. The CDR3 is 15 residues long. From germline, CDR1 is SGHRS and CDR2 YFSETQ. V was clipped by 0 bases and J by 6 bases; unmatched bases: 7. The CDR3 spells CASSLAGGAGSEAFF. CDR3 in DNA: TGCGCCAGCAGCTTGGCAGGGGGCGCGGGCTCTGAAGCTTTCTTT.

This chain links TRBV30 with TRBJ1-5; unclear D gene. With 0 bases removed from V and 3 bases from J, the gap between germline ends came to 6 bases. This CDR3 has 13 residues. Per germline, CDR1 GTSNPN and CDR2 SVGIG (reference sequence). The CDR3 here is CAWSVDYNQPQHF. The CDR3 DNA is TGTGCCTGGAGTGTAGACTACAATCAGCCCCAGCATTTT.

This clone was seen just once. The chain has TRBV7-6 and TRBJ2-1, with 10 bases identical to TRBD2. Germline values: CDR1 SGHVS, CDR2 FNYEAQ. The CDR3 extends over 16 amino acids. V lost 1 base to trimming and J lost 4 bases; unmatched junction nucleotides: 4. CDR3 amino acids: CASSLELAGEYNEQFF. CDR3 DNA sequence: TGTGCCAGCAGCTTAGAGCTAGCGGGGGAATACAATGAGCAGTTCTTC.

The rearrangement uses TRBV19 and TRBJ2-3; 8 bases line up with TRBD2. The germline gives CDR1 LNHDA, CDR2 SQIVND (reference sequence). The V segment lost 1 base and the J segment 2 bases; nucleotides outside the gene matches: 14. There are 19 residues in the CDR3. CDR3 sequence: CASSIASGLALPFTDTQYF. CDR3 bases: TGTGCCAGTAGTATAGCCTCCGGACTAGCCCTGCCTTTCACAGATACGCAGTATTTT.

The V call is TRBV5-4, the J call TRBJ2-1, with D hard to call. Germline CDR1 reads SGHNT; CDR2 reads YYREEE (reference sequence). This CDR3 region has 14 residues. V was trimmed by 4 bases and J by 0 bases, leaving 8 bases between them. Written as DNA, the CDR3 is TGTGCCAGCAGCCGAGTTTCCTCCTACAATGAGCAGTTCTTC. Protein: CASSRVSSYNEQFF.

The CDR3 bases are TGTGCCATCAGTGCGCTAGCGGGAGTTGTGTATTTT. Protein product: CAISALAGVVYF. The chain couples TRBV10-3 to TRBJ2-3, with TRBD2 identical over 10 bases. The CDR3 consists of 12 residues. V lost 4 bases, J lost 14 bases, and 6 bases stayed unmatched. In germline, CDR1 is ENHRY, CDR2 SYGVKD.

The chain couples TRBV7-9 to TRBJ2-5; 13 bases line up with TRBD2. This CDR3 contains 17 residues. The V segment lost 1 base and the J segment 5 bases; nucleotides outside the gene matches: 7. The V gene's germline CDR1 is SEHNR and CDR2 FQNEAQ (reference sequence). CDR3 residues: CASSLGRGLAGSETQYF. As DNA, the CDR3 is TGTGCCAGCAGCTTAGGCCGGGGACTAGCGGGATCGGAGACCCAGTACTTC.

This rearrangement joins TRBV29-1 to TRBJ1-2, with 9 bases fitting TRBD1. Germline CDR1 and CDR2: SQVTM and ANQGSEA. With 6 bases clipped from V and 6 bases from J, the junction kept 8 bases outside the gene matches. The CDR3 sequence is 13 residues long. The CDR3: CSVRDRELNGYTF. The DNA for the CDR3 is TGCAGCGTCCGGGACAGGGAGTTGAATGGCTACACCTTC.

J is TRBJ2-7 and V is TRBV27, with 13 bases matching TRBD2. Germline V gives CDR1 MNHEY, CDR2 SMNVEV (reference sequence). CDR3 length: 15 amino acids. V gave up 5 bases and J gave up 7 bases; unmatched junction bases: 8. DNA of the CDR3: TGTGCCAGCAGTCCACTAGCGGGAGGGTCGAGGGAGCAGTACTTC. The encoded protein is CASSPLAGGSREQYF.